This T cell receptor (beta chain) emerged from a study of T cell clonality in common variable immunodeficiency. The data were produced by immunoSEQ multiplex PCR, yet TCRdb's version contains in-frame clones alone and is incomplete. The repertoire yields about 35,000 clones, none seen only once; the top ten contain roughly 8.9%. This CDR3 comprises 13 residues. V was cut by 3 bases and J by 4 bases, with 12 bases left in between. Germline-derived CDR1 and CDR2 are DFQATT and SNEGSKA (reference sequence). Study outcomes and limitations: Patient heterogeneity in the CVID cohort limited correlations between repertoire features and clinical complications.

In its sample, this clone was seen many times. The antigen is unknown. With the read ending 3 residues before the CDR3 end, the germline J gene is used to fill in that end. This receptor was obtained from a person aged 18 to 70 in good health. The genes are TRBV20-1 and TRBJ1-1, with D unresolved. The sequenced sample was peripheral blood mononuclear cells. CDR3 sequence: CSASPDRGTEAFF. The CDR3 bases that were read are TGCAGTGCTAGTCCGGATCGGGGCACTGAA.